These 17 T cell receptor beta chains originate from one sample sequenced in a study of blood T cell repertoires in COVID-19. The repertoire was sequenced with immunoSEQ multiplex PCR; TCRdb's copy has only in-frame clones and lacks some. The sample gives 350,000 or so clones, around 91% of which show up once; roughly 6.8% is in the top ten. The sequenced material came from peripheral blood. Receptors originate from a man between 18 and 29 years old with active or convalescent COVID-19.

The chain uses TRBV11-2 and TRBJ2-7; the match to TRBD2 covers 13 bases. This CDR3 is 18 amino acids long. The J segment lost 5 bases and the V segment lost 5 bases, leaving 15 bases of the junction unmatched. Germline CDR1 SGHAT, CDR2 FQNNGV. CDR3 amino acids: CASSSRRTSGGGSNEQYF. CDR3 sequence (DNA): TGTGCCAGCAGCAGCCGCAGGACTAGCGGGGGAGGATCTAACGAGCAGTACTTC.

This clone was seen more than once but under ten times. The chain links TRBV4-2 to TRBJ1-5; D gene uncertain. V was cut by 0 bases and J by 0 bases, with 9 bases left in between. Germline V gene lookup returns CDR1 LGHNA and CDR2 YNFKEQ. There are 16 residues in the CDR3. The CDR3 is CASSQELRISNQPQHF. The CDR3, as DNA: TGTGCCAGCAGCCAAGAGTTGCGAATTAGCAATCAGCCCCAGCATTTT.

V usage is TRBV4-3 and J usage is TRBJ2-3; 7 bases align to TRBD2. The CDR3 covers 17 residues. Trimming took 0 bases from V and 8 from J; bases not matched to a gene: 14. CDR1 is LGHNA and CDR2 is YSLEER in the germline V gene. The CDR3 DNA follows: TGCGCCAGCAGCCAAGATCACAAACCGGCGGGAGACATTACGCAGTATTTT. This encodes CASSQDHKPAGDITQYF.

The chain has TRBV27 and TRBJ2-1; weak D call: TRBD2 (5 bases). The CDR3 sequence is 13 residues long. Germline V gives CDR1 MNHEY, CDR2 SMNVEV (reference sequence). V lost 6 bases, J lost 12 bases, and 18 bases lay in between. CDR3 sequence reads: CASRNTGSSGQFF. The DNA for the CDR3 is TGTGCCAGCAGGAATACGGGGTCCTCGGGGCAGTTCTTC.

CDR3 amino acids: CASSQNPIAGGRGNEQFF. The CDR3 DNA follows: TGTGCCAGCAGCCAAAATCCCATAGCGGGAGGGAGGGGCAATGAGCAGTTCTTC. V and J are TRBV14 and TRBJ2-1; 11 bases are shared with TRBD2. J lost 6 bases, V lost 2 bases, and 12 bases had no gene match. In germline, CDR1 is SGHDN, CDR2 FVKESK. The CDR3 has 18 amino acids.

The V gene is TRBV27, the J gene TRBJ2-7, with D tentatively TRBD1 (6 bases). The CDR3 length is 14 residues. From germline, CDR1 is MNHEY and CDR2 SMNVEV (reference sequence). V was cut by 5 bases and J by 6 bases, with 17 bases left in between. The CDR3 loop is CASSPKVQGGEQYF. CDR3 coding DNA: TGTGCCAGCAGTCCAAAGGTACAGGGCGGCGAGCAGTACTTC.

This chain connects TRBV11-2 to TRBJ1-1; perhaps TRBD1 as D (6 bases). Germline-derived CDR1 and CDR2 are SGHAT and FQNNGV. Trimming pared 5 bases from V and 2 bases from J, leaving 12 bases between. The CDR3 runs 14 residues. The CDR3 spells CASSRTDSNTEAFF. CDR3 nucleotide sequence: TGTGCCAGCAGCCGGACGGACAGCAACACTGAAGCTTTCTTT.

The table lists this clone with a count of one. The CDR3 spells CSVGSRLMNTEAFF. Written as DNA, the CDR3 is TGCAGCGTTGGTTCCAGACTCATGAACACTGAAGCTTTCTTT. This chain joins TRBV29-1 and TRBJ1-1; D gene unclear. CDR1 is SQVTM and CDR2 is ANQGSEA in the germline V gene. Trimming removed 4 bases at V and 0 bases at J, with 12 bases between. The length of the CDR3 is 14 residues.

The chain combines TRBV27 with TRBJ1-2, with TRBD1 matching 7 bases. The junction had 2 bases not matched to a gene; V was cut back by 3 bases and J by 4 bases. The CDR3 loop spans 13 amino acids. In germline, CDR1 is MNHEY, CDR2 SMNVEV (reference sequence). The DNA for the CDR3 is TGTGCCAGCAGTTTTCGGACAGGCTATGGCTACACCTTC. It codes for CASSFRTGYGYTF.

The chain recombines TRBV27 with TRBJ1-2; 7 positions agree with TRBD1. Germline V gene sequence: CDR1 MNHEY, CDR2 SMNVEV (reference sequence). This CDR3 is built from 15 residues. J lost 2 bases, V lost 3 bases, and 6 bases had no gene match. CDR3 nucleotide sequence: TGTGCCAGCAGTTTGGGACCGACAGGGAACTATGGCTACACCTTC. Its translation is CASSLGPTGNYGYTF.

The rearrangement uses TRBV7-6 and TRBJ2-3; 7 bases match TRBD2. CDR1 and CDR2 from the germline V gene are SGHVS and FNYEAQ. Trimming took 0 bases from V and 3 from J; bases not matched to a gene: 3. This CDR3 region has 15 residues. The CDR3 DNA is TGTGCCAGCAGCTTAGCTCCTAGCGGTACAGATACGCAGTATTTT. As protein: CASSLAPSGTDTQYF.

The count of this clone is one. The rearrangement joins TRBV5-1 to TRBJ1-1; TRBD1 matches at 7 bases. The V gene's germline CDR1 is SGHRS and CDR2 YFSETQ. Unmatched junction bases numbered 3, after V lost 1 base and J lost 3 bases. This CDR3 spans 14 amino acids. The CDR3 coding sequence is TGCGCCAGCAGCTTGACAGGGGCTCACACTGAAGCTTTCTTT. Its protein is CASSLTGAHTEAFF.

This chain uses TRBV18 with TRBJ1-5, with D maybe TRBD1 (6 bases). The germline V and J ends were trimmed by 4 bases and 4 bases, with 23 bases remaining between them. CDR1 and CDR2 from the germline V gene are KGHSH and LQKENI. This CDR3 region has 18 residues. The CDR3 sequence: CASSQKAMTGSSNQPQHF. In DNA form, the CDR3 reads TGTGCCAGCTCACAGAAAGCTATGACAGGATCCTCAAATCAGCCCCAGCATTTT.

This clone was detected only a few times. The chain couples TRBV19 to TRBJ1-5; D gene unclear. The V end was cut by 3 bases, the J end by 0 bases, with 12 bases between. Germline assignment: CDR1 LNHDA and CDR2 SQIVND (reference sequence). CDR3 length equals 16 residues. CDR3 amino acids: CASSIFFRISNQPQHF. In DNA form, the CDR3 reads TGTGCCAGTAGTATTTTTTTCAGGATTAGCAATCAGCCCCAGCATTTT.

The rearrangement uses TRBV28 and TRBJ2-1; 14 nucleotides match TRBD2. Germline V gene lookup returns CDR1 MDHEN and CDR2 SYDVKM. This CDR3 is 19 amino acids long. Germline trimming cut 6 bases from V and 3 bases from J; bases unmatched to any gene: 13. In nucleotides, the CDR3 is TGTGCCAGCAGCCCCGGACTAGCGGGAGGCCCGACCAGCTACAATGAGCAGTTCTTC. The encoded protein is CASSPGLAGGPTSYNEQFF.

The chain has TRBV19 and TRBJ1-6; 7 bases are shared with TRBD1. The CDR3 spans 17 residues. Looked up from germline, CDR1 is LNHDA and CDR2 is SQIVND (reference sequence). V was pared by 2 bases and J by 1 base, with 5 bases of the junction left unmatched. This chain's CDR3 is CASSISYRGSYNSPLHF. DNA of the CDR3: TGTGCCAGTAGTATATCATACAGGGGTTCCTATAATTCACCCCTCCACTTT.

Comments on this clone: One end of the junction is discordant with germline, which a read error may explain. The rearrangement links TRBV7-7 to TRBJ2-1; D uncertain. The CDR3 extends over 15 amino acids. Looked up from germline, CDR1 is SSHAT and CDR2 is FNYEAQ (reference sequence). The CDR3 loop reads CASSSTIVGYNEQFF. CDR3 nucleotides: TGTGCTAGCAGCTCAACTATAGTCGGTTACAATGAGCAGTTCTTC.